This T cell receptor beta chain originates from a study of memory B cells and T cells in multiple sclerosis. Study findings and constraints: Normalization was needed because clone-set size differences affected shared clonotype counts.

Comments on this clone: The antigen is not known. The junction and the germline gene differ at one end; a read error may be behind it.

The V gene's germline CDR1 is SNHLY and CDR2 FYNNEI. The CDR3 covers 15 residues. TCRdb's copy holds only in-frame clones and misses some; the assay was immunoSEQ multiplex PCR. In the table there are some 48,000 clones, more than 65% of which are singletons. Separate sequencing covered autoproliferating (CFSE-dim) and non-proliferating (CFSE-high) T cells from stimulus-free culture. About 50 million CFSE-labeled PBMCs were cultured less than 8 days unstimulated, then replicate wells were pooled. Without exogenous stimuli, around 0.49 uM CFSE-labeled PBMCs were cultured serum-free. Input material: PBMCs from blood kept in culture. The rearrangement joins TRBV2 to TRBJ2-4, with unresolved D. This TCR was recovered from a human donor with multiple sclerosis. The CDR3 DNA is TGTGCCAGCAGTGAAGGGTCAGGTACCAAAAACATTCAGCACTTC. Residues: CASSEGSGTKNIQHF.